This TCR beta chain was sequenced in a study of Ad26.COV2.S vaccination and SARS-CoV-2 variants. TCRdb's copy holds only in-frame clones and misses some; the assay was immunoSEQ multiplex PCR. The sample shows roughly 420,000 clones, nearly 90% of them seen only once. Germline values: CDR1 SGHTA, CDR2 FQGNSA. V was trimmed by 4 bases and J by 0 bases, leaving 7 bases between them. The CDR3 sequence is 13 residues long. Treatment in this sample: around 19 received Ad26.COV2.S at low or high dose, single or two shots; about 5 received placebo; per-sample allocation not given. Samples were taken on day 63 after the first vaccine or placebo injection.

Source: peripheral blood, taken in a trial of Ad26.COV2.S vaccine versus placebo. The J gene is TRBJ2-7, the V gene TRBV7-2; D unclear. The receptor was isolated from a person between 18 and 59 years old who received the Ad26.COV2.S COVID-19 vaccine or a placebo. The CDR3 loop is CASSYYTSYEQYF. The CDR3 coding sequence is TGTGCCAGCAGCTACTACACCTCCTACGAGCAGTACTTC.